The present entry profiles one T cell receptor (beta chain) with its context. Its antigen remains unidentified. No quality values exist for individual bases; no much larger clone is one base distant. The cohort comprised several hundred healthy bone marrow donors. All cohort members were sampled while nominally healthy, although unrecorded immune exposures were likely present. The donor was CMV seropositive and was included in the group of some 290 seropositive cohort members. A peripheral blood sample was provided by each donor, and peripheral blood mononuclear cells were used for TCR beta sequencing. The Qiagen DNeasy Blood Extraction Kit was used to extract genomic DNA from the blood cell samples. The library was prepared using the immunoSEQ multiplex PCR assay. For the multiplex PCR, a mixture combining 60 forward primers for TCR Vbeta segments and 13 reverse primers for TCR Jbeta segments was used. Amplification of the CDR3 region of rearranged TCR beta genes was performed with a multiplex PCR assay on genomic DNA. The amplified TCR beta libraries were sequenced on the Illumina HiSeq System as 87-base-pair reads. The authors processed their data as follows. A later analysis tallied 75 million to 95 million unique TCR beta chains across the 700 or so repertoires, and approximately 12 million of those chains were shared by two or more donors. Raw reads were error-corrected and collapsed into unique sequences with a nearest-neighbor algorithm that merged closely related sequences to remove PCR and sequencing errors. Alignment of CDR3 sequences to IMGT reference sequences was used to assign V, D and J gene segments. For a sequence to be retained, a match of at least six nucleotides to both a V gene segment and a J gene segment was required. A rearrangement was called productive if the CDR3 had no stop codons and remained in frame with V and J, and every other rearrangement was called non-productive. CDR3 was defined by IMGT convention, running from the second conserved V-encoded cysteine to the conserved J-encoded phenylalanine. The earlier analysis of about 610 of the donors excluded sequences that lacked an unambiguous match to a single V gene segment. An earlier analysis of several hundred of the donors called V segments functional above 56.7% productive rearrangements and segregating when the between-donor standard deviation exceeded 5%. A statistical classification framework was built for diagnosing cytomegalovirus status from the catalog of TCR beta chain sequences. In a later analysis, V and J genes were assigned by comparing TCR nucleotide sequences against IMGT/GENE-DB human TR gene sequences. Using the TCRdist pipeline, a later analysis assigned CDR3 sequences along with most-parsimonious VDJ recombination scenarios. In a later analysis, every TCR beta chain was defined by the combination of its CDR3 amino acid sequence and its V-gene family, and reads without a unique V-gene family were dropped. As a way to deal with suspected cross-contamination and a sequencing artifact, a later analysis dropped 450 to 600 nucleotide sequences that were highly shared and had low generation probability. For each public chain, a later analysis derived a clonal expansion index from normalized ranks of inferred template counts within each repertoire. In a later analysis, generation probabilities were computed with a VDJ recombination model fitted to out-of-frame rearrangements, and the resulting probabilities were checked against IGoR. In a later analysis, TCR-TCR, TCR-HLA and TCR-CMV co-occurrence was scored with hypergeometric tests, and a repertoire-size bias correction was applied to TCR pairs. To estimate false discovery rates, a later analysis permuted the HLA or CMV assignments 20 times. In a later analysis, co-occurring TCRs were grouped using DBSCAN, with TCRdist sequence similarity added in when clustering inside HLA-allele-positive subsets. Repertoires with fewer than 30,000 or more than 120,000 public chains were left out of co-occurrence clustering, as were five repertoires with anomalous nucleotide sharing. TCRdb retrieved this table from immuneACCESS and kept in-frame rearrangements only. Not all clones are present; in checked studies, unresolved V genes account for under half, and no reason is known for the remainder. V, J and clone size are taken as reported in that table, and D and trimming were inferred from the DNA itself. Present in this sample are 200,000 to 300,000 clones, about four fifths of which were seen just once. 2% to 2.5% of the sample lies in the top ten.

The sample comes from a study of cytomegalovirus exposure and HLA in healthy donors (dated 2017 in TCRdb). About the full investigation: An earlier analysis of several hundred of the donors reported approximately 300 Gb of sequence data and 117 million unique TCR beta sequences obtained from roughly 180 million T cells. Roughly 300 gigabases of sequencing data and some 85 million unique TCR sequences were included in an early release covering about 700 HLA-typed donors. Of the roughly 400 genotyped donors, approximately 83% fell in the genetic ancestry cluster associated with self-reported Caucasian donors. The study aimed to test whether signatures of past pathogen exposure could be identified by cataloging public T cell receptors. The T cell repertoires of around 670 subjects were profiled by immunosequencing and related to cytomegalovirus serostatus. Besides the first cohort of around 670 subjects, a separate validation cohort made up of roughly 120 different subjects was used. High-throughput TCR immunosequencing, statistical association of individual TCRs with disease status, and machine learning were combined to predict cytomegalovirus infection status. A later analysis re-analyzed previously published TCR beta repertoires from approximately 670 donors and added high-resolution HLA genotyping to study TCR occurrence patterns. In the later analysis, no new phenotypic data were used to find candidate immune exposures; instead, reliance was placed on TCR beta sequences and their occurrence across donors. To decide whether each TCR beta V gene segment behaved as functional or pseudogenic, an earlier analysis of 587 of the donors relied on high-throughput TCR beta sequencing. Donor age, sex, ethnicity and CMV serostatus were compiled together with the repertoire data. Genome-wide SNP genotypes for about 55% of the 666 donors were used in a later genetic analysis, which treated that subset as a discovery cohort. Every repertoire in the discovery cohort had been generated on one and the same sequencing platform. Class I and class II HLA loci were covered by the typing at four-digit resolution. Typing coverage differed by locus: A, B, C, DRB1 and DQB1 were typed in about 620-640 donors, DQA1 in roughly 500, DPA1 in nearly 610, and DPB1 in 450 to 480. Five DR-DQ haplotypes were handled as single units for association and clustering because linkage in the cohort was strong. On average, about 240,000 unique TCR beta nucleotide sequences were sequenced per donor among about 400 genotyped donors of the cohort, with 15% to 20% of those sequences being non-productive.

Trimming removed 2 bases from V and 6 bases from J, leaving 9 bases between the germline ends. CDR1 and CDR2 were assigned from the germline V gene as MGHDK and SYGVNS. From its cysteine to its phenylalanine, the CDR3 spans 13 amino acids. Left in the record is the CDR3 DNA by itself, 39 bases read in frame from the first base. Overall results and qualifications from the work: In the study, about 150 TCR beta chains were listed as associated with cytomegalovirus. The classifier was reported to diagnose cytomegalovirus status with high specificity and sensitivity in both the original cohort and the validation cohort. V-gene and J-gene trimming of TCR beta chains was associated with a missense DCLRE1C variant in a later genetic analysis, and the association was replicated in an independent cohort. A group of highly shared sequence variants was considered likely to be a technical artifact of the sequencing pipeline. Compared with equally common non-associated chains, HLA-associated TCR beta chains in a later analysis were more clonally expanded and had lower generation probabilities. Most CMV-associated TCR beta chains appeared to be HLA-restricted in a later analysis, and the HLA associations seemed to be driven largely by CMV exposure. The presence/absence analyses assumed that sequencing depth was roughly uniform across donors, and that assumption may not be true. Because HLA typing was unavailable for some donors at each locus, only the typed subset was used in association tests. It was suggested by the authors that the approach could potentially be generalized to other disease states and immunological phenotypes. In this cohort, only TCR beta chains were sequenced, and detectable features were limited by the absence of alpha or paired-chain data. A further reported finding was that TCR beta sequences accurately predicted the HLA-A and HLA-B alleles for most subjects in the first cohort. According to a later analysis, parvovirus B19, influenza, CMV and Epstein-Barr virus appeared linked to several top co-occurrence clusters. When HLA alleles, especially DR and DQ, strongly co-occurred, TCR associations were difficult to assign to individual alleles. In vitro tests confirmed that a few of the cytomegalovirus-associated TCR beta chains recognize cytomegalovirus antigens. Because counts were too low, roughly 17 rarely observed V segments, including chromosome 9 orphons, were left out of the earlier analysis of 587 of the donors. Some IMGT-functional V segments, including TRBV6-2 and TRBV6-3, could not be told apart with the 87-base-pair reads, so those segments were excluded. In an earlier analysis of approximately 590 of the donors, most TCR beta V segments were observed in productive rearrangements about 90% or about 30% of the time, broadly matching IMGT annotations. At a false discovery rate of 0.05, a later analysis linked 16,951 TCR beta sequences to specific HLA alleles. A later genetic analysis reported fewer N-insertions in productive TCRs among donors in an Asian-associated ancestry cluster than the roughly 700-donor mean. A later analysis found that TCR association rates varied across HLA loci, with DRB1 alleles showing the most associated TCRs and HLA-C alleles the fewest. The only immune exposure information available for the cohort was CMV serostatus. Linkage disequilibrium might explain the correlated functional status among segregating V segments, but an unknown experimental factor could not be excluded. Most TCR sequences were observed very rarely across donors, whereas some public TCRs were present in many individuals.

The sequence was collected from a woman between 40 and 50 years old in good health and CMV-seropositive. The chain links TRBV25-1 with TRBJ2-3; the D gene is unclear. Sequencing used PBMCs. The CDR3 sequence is CASSESYGDTQYF. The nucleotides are TGTGCCAGCAGTGAAAGTTACGGGGATACGCAGTATTTT.